Listed below are T cell receptor beta chains from one sample, sequenced in a study of blood T cell repertoires in COVID-19. Sequencing was performed with immunoSEQ multiplex PCR; in TCRdb, only in-frame clones are kept and a portion is missing. The repertoire holds around 290,000 clones, with approximately 86% as singletons. What was sequenced was peripheral blood. Receptor source: a woman between 65 and 79 years old with COVID-19, enrolled during active disease. Each CDR3 is given without its conserved first and last residue. Each record gives: D gene, V gene, clone size, CDR3 protein. A D gene is named only where the DNA matches it firmly. Clone size is not always given. Where it is, it says once, few, many or a class for expanded clones.

- | TRBV5-4 | - | ASSPEGNYGYT
- | TRBV10-2 | - | ASSIRDISNTGELF
TRBD1 | TRBV5-6 | - | ASSPGQLLNYGYT
TRBD2 | TRBV24-1 | - | ATSDPSGGAVRQF
- | TRBV7-9 | - | ASSSDSDEQY
TRBD2 | TRBV24-1 | - | ATSDPSGGRQETQY
- | TRBV29-1 | - | SVGPIVASETQY
- | TRBV2 | - | ASSGQHSPLH
TRBD2 | TRBV4-2 | - | ASSQEPRGSSYNEQF
- | TRBV4-1 | - | ASSQRRFGFTDTQY
TRBD2 | TRBV3-1/TRBV3-2 | - | ASSGRTSGGGQY
- | TRBV12-5 | - | ASGLVPGQTQNYGYT
TRBD2 | TRBV5-1 | - | ASSLELLGGAGELF
TRBD2 | TRBV9 | - | ASSPGGGSSTDTQY
- | TRBV28 | - | ASSTIRTGSNTEAF
TRBD2 | TRBV27 | - | ASLLAGGANRPGELF
TRBD1 | TRBV27 | - | ASSYQQGVGETQY
- | TRBV19 | - | ASSNQGNSPLH
- | TRBV7-2 | - | ASSPIAINTEAF
- | TRBV7-2 | - | ASSGAGGLNTEAF
- | TRBV24-1 | - | ATSDLGSPETQY
- | TRBV5-1 | once | ASSLGQVNEKLF
- | TRBV5-1 | - | ASSSSDRAYEQY
- | TRBV11-2 | - | ASSLPVNTEAF
TRBD1 | TRBV24-1 | - | ATSDSRQGWNEQF
TRBD1 | TRBV10-1 | - | AGNPGYGRMGQGQPQH
- | TRBV7-6 | - | ASSLGFLAEAF
TRBD1 | TRBV29-1 | - | SFGAGTGGVGYT
TRBD2 | TRBV5-4 | - | ASSLATSVNEQF
- | TRBV5-1 | - | ASSGVTAKNIQY
TRBD1 | TRBV27 | - | ASGLRDSNSPLH
TRBD1 | TRBV5-1 | - | ASSPGQGNYGYT
- | TRBV7-2 | - | ASSLGNRVEAF
- | TRBV18 | - | ASFPLNRVQTEAF
- | TRBV7-2 | - | ASSLDRRLAF
- | TRBV2 | - | ASRAGQSNYGYT
TRBD2 | TRBV29-1 | - | SVIRGLAGETQY
TRBD1 | TRBV18 | - | ASSVDRGAYEQY
- | TRBV5-1 | few | ASSLSSGGELF
- | TRBV7-2 | - | ASSSGGYSPLH
- | TRBV15 | - | ATSRVAGLTHQPQH
TRBD2 | TRBV18 | - | ASSPRGGLYYEQY
- | TRBV7-9 | - | ASSSFVAYEQY
- | TRBV27 | once | ASRETTQTLGQPQH
TRBD1 | TRBV2 | - | ASSGQGGQETQY
- | TRBV5-6 | - | ASSLTGLSYEQY
TRBD1 | TRBV24-1 | - | ATSDLSPDRDVRETQY
- | TRBV28 | - | ASSYEQYTGELF